The source of this T cell receptor beta chain is a study of T cells in Graves' hyperthyroidism and ophthalmopathy. Study information: At initial diagnosis, before any treatment had begun, peripheral blood was obtained.

This clonotype has only one observation. Its antigen is not known. Researchers took RNA transcripts and amplified the TCR beta CDR3 regions from them. With the HTBI primer set, the TCR CDR3 went through a first round of RT-PCR. TCRdb passed the multiplex PCR reads through MiXCR, listing each CDR3 protein once. This table holds hundreds of thousands of distinct CDR3 sequences, just under 20% found once. This CDR3 is 15 amino acids long. Germline V gene sequence: CDR1 SGHVS, CDR2 FNYEAQ. Trimming took off 7 bases at V and 5 bases at J, with 17 bases between the two ends. Study outcomes and limitations: It was a median around 6 months before onset that the model predicted ophthalmopathy.

The receptor comes from a man aged 35 to 55 with Graves' ophthalmopathy. The chain joins TRBV7-6 to TRBJ2-2, with D perhaps assigned TRBD1 or TRBD2 (6 bases each). Sequenced input: blood. CDR3 region: CASTLAGGQTGELFF. CDR3 DNA sequence: TGTGCCAGCACCCTGGCTGGGGGGCAAACCGGGGAGCTGTTTTTT.